A single sample gave rise to the 5 T cell receptor beta chains below, sequenced in a study of CD8+ T cells in alopecia areata. Treatment defined: oral pan-JAK inhibitor, 5-10 mg twice daily. Once RNA had been extracted, it was reverse transcribed into cDNA to act as the sequencing template. The assay was immunoSEQ multiplex PCR, and TCRdb's table has in-frame clones only and misses some. The sample lists 170,000 or so clones, about 71% occurring once. Sequenced here: CD4+ T cells sorted from blood, sampled at week 4, from a patient treated with tofacitinib. These receptors were obtained from a human donor with alopecia areata.

This clone was seen a few times. V and J are TRBV6-5 and TRBJ2-1, with D possibly called TRBD1 or TRBD2 (5 bases each). V was clipped by 10 bases and J by 7 bases, with 17 bases between them. There are 13 residues in the CDR3. Per germline, CDR1 MNHEY and CDR2 SVGAGI. The CDR3 nucleotides read TGTGCCACATCCCTCGGGGCCCTAAATGAGCAGTTCTTC. This gives the protein CATSLGALNEQFF.

The chain carries TRBV29-1 and TRBJ2-5, with D possibly being TRBD1 or TRBD2 (5 bases each). Germline CDR1 and CDR2: SQVTM and ANQGSEA. V lost 4 bases and J lost 1, with 10 bases in between. This CDR3 region has 13 residues. Written as DNA, the CDR3 is TGCAGCGTTGTGGGGGATAGCCAAGAGACCCAGTACTTC. Protein: CSVVGDSQETQYF.

The chain joins TRBV2 to TRBJ1-1; no reliable D call. The CDR3 extends over 11 amino acids. The germline V and J ends were trimmed by 10 bases and 6 bases, with 12 bases remaining between them. The germline CDR1 and CDR2 sequences are SNHLY and FYNNEI. The CDR3 bases are TGTGCCACCCTTTGGTGGGCTGAAGCTTTCTTT. Its protein product is CATLWWAEAFF.

The V gene is TRBV15, the J gene TRBJ1-4, with D unclear. Trimming took off 0 bases at V and 8 bases at J, with 10 bases between the two ends. This CDR3 contains 14 residues. The germline V gene encodes CDR1 LNHNV and CDR2 YYDKDF (reference sequence). The CDR3 loop reads CATSRDLMEEKLFF. The CDR3 DNA is TGTGCCACCAGCAGAGATCTTATGGAGGAAAAACTGTTTTTT.

V and J are TRBV29-1 and TRBJ2-3; TRBD1 agrees at 12 bases. V was pared by 3 bases and J by 5 bases, with 9 bases of the junction left unmatched. Germline values: CDR1 SQVTM, CDR2 ANQGSEA. CDR3 size: 16 residues. The DNA for the CDR3 is TGCAGCGTTGAGGGGCGGGACAGGGGGCTTGGAGATACGCAGTATTTT. Its translation: CSVEGRDRGLGDTQYF.